This T cell receptor beta chain is from a study of sequential checkpoint blockade in melanoma. Trimming left V 8 bases short and J 1 base short, with 9 bases between. CDR1 is MNHNY, CDR2 SVGAGI, per germline (reference sequence). The CDR3 is 12 amino acids. This sample's treatment: randomized to nivolumab then ipilimumab (arm A) or the reverse (arm B). Live CD3+CD8+ CD19− CD56− cells were sorted from PBMCs. This clone appeared a few times. Sequencing was performed with immunoSEQ multiplex PCR; in TCRdb, only in-frame clones are kept and a portion is missing. The sample contains about 5,300 clones, roughly 55% of which appear only once.

The sequencing here drew on CD8+ T cells sorted from blood (inferred from file names), taken from a patient given nivolumab and ipilimumab in sequence. The rearrangement joins TRBV6-6 to TRBJ2-7; TRBD2 is a possible D gene (6 bases). This clonotype was obtained from a human donor with melanoma. The CDR3 DNA is TGTGCCAGCGGAGGGGTTTCCTACGAGCAGTACTTC. It codes for CASGGVSYEQYF.